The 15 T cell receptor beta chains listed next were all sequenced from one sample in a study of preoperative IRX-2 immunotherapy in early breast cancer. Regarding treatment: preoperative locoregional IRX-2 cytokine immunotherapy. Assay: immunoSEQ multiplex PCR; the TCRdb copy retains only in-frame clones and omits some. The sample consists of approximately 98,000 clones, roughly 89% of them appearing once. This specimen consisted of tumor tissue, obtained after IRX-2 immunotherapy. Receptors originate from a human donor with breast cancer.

CDR3 nucleotides: TGTGCCAGTAGTCCGGACAGTTACGAGCAGTACTTC. It is translated as CASSPDSYEQYF. This chain joins TRBV19 and TRBJ2-7; possibly TRBD1 for D (6 bases). The CDR3 covers 12 residues. The germline V gene encodes CDR1 LNHDA and CDR2 SQIVND (reference sequence). V lost 5 bases to trimming and J lost 4 bases, with 9 bases between them.

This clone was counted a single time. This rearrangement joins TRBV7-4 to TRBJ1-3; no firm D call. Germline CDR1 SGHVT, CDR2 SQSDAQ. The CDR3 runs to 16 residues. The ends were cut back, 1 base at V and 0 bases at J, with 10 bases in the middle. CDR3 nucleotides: TGTGCCAGCAGCTTAGGCGGCACTTACTCTGGAAACACCATATATTTT. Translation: CASSLGGTYSGNTIYF.

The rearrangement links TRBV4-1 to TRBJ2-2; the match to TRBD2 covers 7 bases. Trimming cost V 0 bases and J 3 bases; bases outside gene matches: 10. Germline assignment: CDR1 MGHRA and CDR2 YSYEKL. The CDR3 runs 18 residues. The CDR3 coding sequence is TGCGCCAGCAGCCAAGACCGTAAAACGGGGGGACACACCGGGGAGCTGTTTTTT. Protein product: CASSQDRKTGGHTGELFF.

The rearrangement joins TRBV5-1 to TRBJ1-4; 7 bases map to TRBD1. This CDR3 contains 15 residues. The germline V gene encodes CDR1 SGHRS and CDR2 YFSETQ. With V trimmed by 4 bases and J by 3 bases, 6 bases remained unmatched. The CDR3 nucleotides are TGCGCCAGCAGCCAAAGACAGGGTTCTAATGAAAAACTGTTTTTT. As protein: CASSQRQGSNEKLFF. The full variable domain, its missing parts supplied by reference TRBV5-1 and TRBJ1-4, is KAGVTQTPRYLIKTRGQQVTLSCSPISGHRSVSWYQQTPGQGLQFLFEYFSETQRNKGNFPGRFSGRQFSNSRSEMNVSTLELGDSALYLCASSQRQGSNEKLFFGSGTQLSVL.

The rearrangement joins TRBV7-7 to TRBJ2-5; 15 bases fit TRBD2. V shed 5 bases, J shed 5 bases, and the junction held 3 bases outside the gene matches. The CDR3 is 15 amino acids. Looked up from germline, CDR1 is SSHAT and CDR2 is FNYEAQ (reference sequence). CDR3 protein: CASSPGTSGGETQYF. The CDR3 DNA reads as TGTGCCAGCAGCCCCGGGACTAGCGGGGGGGAGACCCAGTACTTC.

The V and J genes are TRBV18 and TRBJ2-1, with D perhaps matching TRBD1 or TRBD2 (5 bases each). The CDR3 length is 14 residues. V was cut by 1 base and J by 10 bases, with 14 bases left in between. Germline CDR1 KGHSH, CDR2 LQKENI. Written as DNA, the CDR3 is TGTGCCAGCTCACCACTTGAGGGGAAAGCGGAGCAGTTCTTC. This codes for CASSPLEGKAEQFF.

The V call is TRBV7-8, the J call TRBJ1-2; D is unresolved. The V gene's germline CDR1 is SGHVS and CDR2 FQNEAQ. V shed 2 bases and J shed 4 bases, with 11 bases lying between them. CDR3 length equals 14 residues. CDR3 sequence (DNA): TGTGCCAGCAGCTTAAGCGGCCAGGTCTATGGCTACACCTTC. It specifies CASSLSGQVYGYTF.

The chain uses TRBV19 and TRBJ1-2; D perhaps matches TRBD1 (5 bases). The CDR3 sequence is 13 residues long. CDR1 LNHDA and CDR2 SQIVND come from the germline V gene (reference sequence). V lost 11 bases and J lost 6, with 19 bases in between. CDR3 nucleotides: TGTGCCCTGGATAAAGGGCAGGGACATGGCTACACCTTC. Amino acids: CALDKGQGHGYTF.

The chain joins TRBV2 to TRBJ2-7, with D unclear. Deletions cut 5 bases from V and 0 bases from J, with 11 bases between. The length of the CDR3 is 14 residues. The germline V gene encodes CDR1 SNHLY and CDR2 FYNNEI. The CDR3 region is CASSLGPHSYEQYF. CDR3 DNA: TGTGCCAGCAGTCTGGGCCCACACTCCTACGAGCAGTACTTC. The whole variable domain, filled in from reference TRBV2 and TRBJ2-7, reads EPEVTQTPSHQVTQMGQEVILRCVPISNHLYFYWYRQILGQKVEFLVSFYNNEISEKSEIFDDQFSVERPDGSNFTLKIRSTKLEDSAMYFCASSLGPHSYEQYFGPGTRLTVT.

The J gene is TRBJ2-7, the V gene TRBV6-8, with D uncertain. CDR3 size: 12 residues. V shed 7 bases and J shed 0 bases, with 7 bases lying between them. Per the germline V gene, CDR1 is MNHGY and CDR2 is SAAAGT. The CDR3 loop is CASNPGSYEQYF. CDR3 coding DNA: TGTGCCAGCAATCCAGGCTCCTACGAGCAGTACTTC.

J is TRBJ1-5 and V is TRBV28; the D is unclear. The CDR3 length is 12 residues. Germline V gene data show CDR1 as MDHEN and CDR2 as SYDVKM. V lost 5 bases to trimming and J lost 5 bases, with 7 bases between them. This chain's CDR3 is CASSALYQPQHF. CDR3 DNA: TGTGCCAGCAGTGCCCTTTATCAGCCCCAGCATTTT. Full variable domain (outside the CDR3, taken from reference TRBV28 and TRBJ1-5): DVKVTQSSRYLVKRTGEKVFLECVQDMDHENMFWYRQDPGLGLRLIYFSYDVKMKEKGDIPEGYSVSREKKERFSLILESASTNQTSMYLCASSALYQPQHFGDGTRLSIL.

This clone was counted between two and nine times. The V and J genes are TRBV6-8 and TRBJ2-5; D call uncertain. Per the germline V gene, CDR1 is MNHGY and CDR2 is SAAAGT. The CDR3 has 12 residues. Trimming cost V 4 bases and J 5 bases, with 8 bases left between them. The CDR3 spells CASSSYRETQYF. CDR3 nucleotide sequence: TGTGCCAGCAGTTCTTACCGGGAGACCCAGTACTTC.

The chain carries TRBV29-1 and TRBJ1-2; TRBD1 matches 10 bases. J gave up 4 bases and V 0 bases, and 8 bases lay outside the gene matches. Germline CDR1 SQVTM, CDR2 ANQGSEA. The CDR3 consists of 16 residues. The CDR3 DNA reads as TGCAGCGTTGAAGACTCGTGGGGACAGGGGTCCTATGGCTACACCTTC. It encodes CSVEDSWGQGSYGYTF.

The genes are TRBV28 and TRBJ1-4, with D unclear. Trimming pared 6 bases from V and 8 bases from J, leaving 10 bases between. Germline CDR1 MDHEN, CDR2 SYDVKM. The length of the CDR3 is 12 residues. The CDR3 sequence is CASRPTPEKLFF. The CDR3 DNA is TGTGCCAGCAGGCCAACTCCGGAAAAACTGTTTTTT.

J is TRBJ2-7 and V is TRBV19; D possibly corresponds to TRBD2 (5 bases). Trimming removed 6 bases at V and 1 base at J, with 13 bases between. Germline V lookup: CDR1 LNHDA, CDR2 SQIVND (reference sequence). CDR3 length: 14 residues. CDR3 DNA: TGTGCCAGTAGGGATGACACGGGATCCTACGAGCAGTACTTC. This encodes CASRDDTGSYEQYF.